The T cell receptor (beta chain) described here comes from a study of T-cell reconstitution after alpha-beta-depleted transplantation in children. Overall study findings and caveats: The study traced high day-60 TCRbeta diversity in some patients to surviving recipient T cells and thymic progenitors. Hyperexpanded clones declined; after one year, newly produced T cells mostly supplied diversity. Reported findings indicate that, about two months after transplant, alpha-beta T cells came from several hundred expanded clones, which were derived from non-depleted graft cells.

Preparation of the TCRbeta library involved a method that used unique molecular identifiers. TCRdb ran MiXCR on the PCR reads and lists one entry per CDR3 protein. Altogether more than 200,000 distinct CDR3 sequences are present, approximately 17% being singletons, with the ten largest covering around 45%. On this clonotype itself: Its antigen is unidentified.

CDR1 is MNHEY, CDR2 SMNVEV, per germline (reference sequence). Trimming pared 5 bases from V and 2 bases from J, leaving 16 bases between. This CDR3 is built from 16 residues. V is TRBV27 and J is TRBJ1-5; weak D call: TRBD1 (6 bases). The sample was PBMCs, mostly from graft donor cells, taken 360 days after TCRalphabeta/CD19-depleted stem cell transplant. The sequence was collected from a male patient under 10 years old who had a stem cell transplant for acute lymphoblastic leukemia, so the T cells may come from the graft donor. The CDR3 bases are TGTGCCAGCAGTGCGATCCGGGGGGGGCGCAATCAGCCCCAGCATTTT. Translated, it gives CASSAIRGGRNQPQHF.